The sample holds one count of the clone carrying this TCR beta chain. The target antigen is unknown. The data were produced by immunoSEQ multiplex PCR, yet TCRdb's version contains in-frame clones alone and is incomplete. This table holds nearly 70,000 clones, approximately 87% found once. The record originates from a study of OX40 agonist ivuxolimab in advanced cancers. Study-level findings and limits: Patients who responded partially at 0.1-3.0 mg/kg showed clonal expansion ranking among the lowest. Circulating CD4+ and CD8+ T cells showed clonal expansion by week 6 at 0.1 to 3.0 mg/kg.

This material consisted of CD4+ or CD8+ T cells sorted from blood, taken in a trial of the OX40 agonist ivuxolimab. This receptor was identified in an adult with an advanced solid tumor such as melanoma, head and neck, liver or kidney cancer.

The CDR3 DNA sequence: TGCAGCGCAAGGACGGACGGGACTGAAGCTTTCTTT. Residues: CSARTDGTEAFF. The chain recombines TRBV29-1 with TRBJ1-1; D is unresolved. V lost 7 bases to trimming and J lost 5 bases, with 14 bases between them. The germline V gene has CDR1 SQVTM and CDR2 ANQGSEA. The CDR3 totals 12 residues.